These T cell receptor beta chains were read from a single sample in a study of control samples from healthy donors and cancer patients. Only in-frame clones appear in the TCRdb table, and some are missing; sequencing was by immunoSEQ multiplex PCR. The sample records approximately 100,000 clones, almost 85% being singletons. Material: blood. These receptors came from a man in his 60s in good health. CDR3s include the opening cysteine and the closing phenylalanine or tryptophan. The order of the fields is CDR3 DNA, CDR3 protein, D gene, V gene, J gene, clone size. D genes are given only for firm matches. Clone size is not always given. Where it is, it says once, few, many or a class for expanded clones.

DNA: TGTGCCAGCAGCTTGTACGGTATAGAGAATTCACCCCTCCACTTT
CDR3: CASSLYGIENSPLHF
D: NA
V: TRBV5-4
J: TRBJ1-6
size: NA

DNA: TGTGCCAGCGCCGAGGGGATCGGGAACACCATATATTTT
CDR3: CASAEGIGNTIYF
D: NA
V: TRBV2
J: TRBJ1-3
size: NA

DNA: TGTGCCAGCAGCCAAGGAGTTGGCAAGCAGTACTTC
CDR3: CASSQGVGKQYF
D: NA
V: TRBV3-1/TRBV3-2
J: TRBJ2-7
size: NA

DNA: TGTGCCAGCTCACCAAGGACAGGGGGCGGAATGAACACTGAAGCTTTCTTT
CDR3: CASSPRTGGGMNTEAFF
D: TRBD1
V: TRBV18
J: TRBJ1-1
size: NA

DNA: TGTGCCTGGAGTGCCGGGAACACCGGGGAGCTGTTTTTT
CDR3: CAWSAGNTGELFF
D: NA
V: TRBV30
J: TRBJ2-2
size: NA

DNA: TGTGCCAGCAGTTTGATTCGCGGACTAGCGGGAGGGACCGGGGAGCTGTTTTTT
CDR3: CASSLIRGLAGGTGELFF
D: TRBD2
V: TRBV27
J: TRBJ2-2
size: NA

DNA: TGTGCCAGCAGCTCTTTCGACGGACCGTACCAAGAGACCCAGTACTTC
CDR3: CASSSFDGPYQETQYF
D: NA
V: TRBV11-2
J: TRBJ2-5
size: NA

DNA: TGTGCCAGCAACGCGGATGAGCAGTTCTTC
CDR3: CASNADEQFF
D: NA
V: TRBV6-5
J: TRBJ2-1
size: NA

DNA: TGTGCCAGCAGCCAAGTAGGAGGGCGCGCAGAGGGCTACACCTTC
CDR3: CASSQVGGRAEGYTF
D: NA
V: TRBV3-1/TRBV3-2
J: TRBJ1-2
size: few

DNA: TGTGCCAGTAGCAGGGGACTAGGGCAGGCCAAAAACATTCAGTACTTC
CDR3: CASSRGLGQAKNIQYF
D: TRBD2
V: TRBV19
J: TRBJ2-4
size: NA

DNA: TGCAGCGTTCGGACAGGGGAAGCCTACGAGCAGTACTTC
CDR3: CSVRTGEAYEQYF
D: TRBD1
V: TRBV29-1
J: TRBJ2-7
size: NA

DNA: TGTGCCAGCATCACGACTAGCGGCACCTACAATGAGCAGTTCTTC
CDR3: CASITTSGTYNEQFF
D: TRBD2
V: TRBV28
J: TRBJ2-1
size: NA

DNA: TGTGCCAGTAGTATAGGTAGGGACAGGGAAGAGACCCAGTACTTC
CDR3: CASSIGRDREETQYF
D: TRBD1
V: TRBV19
J: TRBJ2-5
size: NA

DNA: TGTGCCAGCAGCCATAGGCAGGGAAGGATCCTAGCCTACAATGAGCAGTTCTTC
CDR3: CASSHRQGRILAYNEQFF
D: NA
V: TRBV7-8
J: TRBJ2-1
size: NA

DNA: TGTGCCAGCAGTTACTCCACAGCTAATCAGCCCCAGCATTTT
CDR3: CASSYSTANQPQHF
D: NA
V: TRBV6-2/TRBV6-3
J: TRBJ1-5
size: once

DNA: TGTGCCAGCAGTGAAGTTGGGGGCTACACCTTC
CDR3: CASSEVGGYTF
D: NA
V: TRBV6-1
J: TRBJ1-2
size: NA

DNA: TGCGCCAGCAGCTTCAGGGGGCTAGGCGAAAAACTGTTTTTT
CDR3: CASSFRGLGEKLFF
D: TRBD1
V: TRBV5-1
J: TRBJ1-4
size: NA

DNA: TGTGCCAGTAGTTGGGCGCCTAGCTACTCGGGTGAGCAGTTCTTC
CDR3: CASSWAPSYSGEQFF
D: NA
V: TRBV19
J: TRBJ2-1
size: NA

DNA: TGCGCCAGCAGCTTGGTAGTTAGCGGGAGTTCCAAAGATACGCAGTATTTT
CDR3: CASSLVVSGSSKDTQYF
D: TRBD2
V: TRBV5-1
J: TRBJ2-3
size: NA

DNA: TGTGCCAGCTCACTTGTGAACACCGGGGAGCTGTTTTTT
CDR3: CASSLVNTGELFF
D: NA
V: TRBV18
J: TRBJ2-2
size: NA

DNA: TGTGCCAGCAGCGTAGCGCCAGCGGGAGTGCAAGAGACCCAGTACTTC
CDR3: CASSVAPAGVQETQYF
D: TRBD2
V: TRBV9
J: TRBJ2-5
size: once

DNA: TGTGCCAGCAACTTAGGGACTAATCAGCCCCAGCATTTT
CDR3: CASNLGTNQPQHF
D: NA
V: TRBV7-9
J: TRBJ1-5
size: NA

DNA: TGTGCCAGCAGTTTAGGGTTCGATCTTGGGGCCTACAATGAGCAGTTCTTC
CDR3: CASSLGFDLGAYNEQFF
D: NA
V: TRBV27
J: TRBJ2-1
size: NA